The 4 T cell receptor beta chains listed next were all sequenced from one sample in a study of T cell repertoires in cytomegalovirus infection. TCRdb reprocessed the reads with MiXCR, giving one entry per CDR3 protein. The data contain fewer than 200,000 distinct CDR3 sequences, roughly an eighth of them singletons. Material for sequencing was PBMCs. The receptors here all came from a human donor in good health (CMV status not recorded). Some clones in this sample may be carry-over from other donors' samples.

This clonotype has a count of ten or more. Here the CDR3 reads CASSNPPRADTEAFF. CDR3 in DNA: TGTGCCAGCAGTAACCCACCCAGGGCGGACACTGAAGCTTTCTTT. The rearrangement joins TRBV6-1 to TRBJ1-1, with D perhaps matching TRBD1 (5 bases). The CDR3 sequence is 15 residues long. Germline V lookup: CDR1 MNHNS, CDR2 SASEGT. The ends were cut back, 5 bases at V and 3 bases at J, with 16 bases in the middle.

This clonotype was seen more than once but under ten times. The chain couples TRBV7-3 to TRBJ1-1; D might be TRBD1 (5 bases). The CDR3 extends over 14 amino acids. Germline CDR1 SGHTA, CDR2 FQGTGA. The V gene lost 3 bases and the J gene lost 4 bases, with 12 bases spanning the gap. The CDR3 loop reads CASSFTPGITEAFF. DNA of the CDR3: TGTGCCAGCAGCTTCACTCCAGGGATCACTGAAGCTTTCTTT.

The chain joins TRBV28 to TRBJ1-1; D not certain. Trimming took off 7 bases at V and 0 bases at J, with 15 bases between the two ends. Germline assignment: CDR1 MDHEN and CDR2 SYDVKM. This CDR3 contains 15 residues. The CDR3 sequence is CASTPSDYMNTEAFF. In DNA form, the CDR3 reads TGTGCCAGCACCCCCTCAGATTACATGAACACTGAAGCTTTCTTT.

There are a few counts of this clonotype. CDR3 protein: CASSFSTGFPQETQYF. The CDR3 DNA follows: TGTGCCAGCAGCTTCAGCACAGGGTTTCCCCAAGAGACCCAGTACTTC. V is TRBV5-6 and J is TRBJ2-5; tentatively, D is TRBD1 (6 bases). The CDR3 is 16 residues long. The germline V gene encodes CDR1 SGHDT and CDR2 YYEEEE. The V end lost 2 bases, the J end lost 1 base, and 15 bases lay between the germline ends.